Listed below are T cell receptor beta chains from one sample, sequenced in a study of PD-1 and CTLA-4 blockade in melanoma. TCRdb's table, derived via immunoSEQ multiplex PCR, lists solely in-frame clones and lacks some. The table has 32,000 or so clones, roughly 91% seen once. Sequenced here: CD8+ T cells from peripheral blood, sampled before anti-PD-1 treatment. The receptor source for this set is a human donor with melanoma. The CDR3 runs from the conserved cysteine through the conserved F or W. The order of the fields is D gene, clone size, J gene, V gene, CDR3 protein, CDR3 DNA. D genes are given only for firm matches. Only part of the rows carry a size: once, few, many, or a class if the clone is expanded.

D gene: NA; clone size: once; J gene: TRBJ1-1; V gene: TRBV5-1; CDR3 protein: CASRNKNTEAFF; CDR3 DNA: TGCGCCAGCAGAAACAAGAACACTGAAGCTTTCTTT
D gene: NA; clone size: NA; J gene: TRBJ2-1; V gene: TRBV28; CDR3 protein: CASTIAGSSSYNEQFF; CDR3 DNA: TGTGCCAGCACCATAGCAGGGTCCAGCTCCTACAATGAGCAGTTCTTC
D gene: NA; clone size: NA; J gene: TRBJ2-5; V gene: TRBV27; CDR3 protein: CASSSLLYQETQYF; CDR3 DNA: TGTGCCAGTAGCTCACTACTGTACCAAGAGACCCAGTACTTC
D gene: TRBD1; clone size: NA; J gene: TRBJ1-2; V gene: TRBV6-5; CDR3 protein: CASGQGAQGYTF; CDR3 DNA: TGTGCCTCGGGACAGGGGGCACAGGGCTACACCTTC
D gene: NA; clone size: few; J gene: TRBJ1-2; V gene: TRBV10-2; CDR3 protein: CASSESGREPNYGYTF; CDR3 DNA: TGCGCCAGCAGTGAGTCGGGGAGGGAGCCGAACTATGGCTACACCTTC
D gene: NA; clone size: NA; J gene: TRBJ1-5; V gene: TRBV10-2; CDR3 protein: CASSESPGNSNQPQHF; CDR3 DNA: TGCGCCAGCAGTGAGTCCCCAGGGAATAGCAATCAGCCCCAGCATTTT
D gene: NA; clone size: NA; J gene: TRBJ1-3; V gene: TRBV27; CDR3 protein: CASSGVFGNTIYF; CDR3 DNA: TGTGCCAGCAGTGGAGTGTTCGGGAACACCATATATTTT
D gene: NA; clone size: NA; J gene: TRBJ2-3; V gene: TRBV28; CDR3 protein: CASCPGDRGDTQYF; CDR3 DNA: TGTGCCAGCTGTCCAGGGGACCGGGGAGATACGCAGTATTTT
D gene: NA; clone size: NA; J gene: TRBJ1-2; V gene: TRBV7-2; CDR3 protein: CASSIPQRGSSYGYTF; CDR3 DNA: TGTGCCAGCAGCATACCCCAAAGAGGGAGCTCCTATGGCTACACCTTC
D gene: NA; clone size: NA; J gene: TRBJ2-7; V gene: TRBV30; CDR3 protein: CAWRNYGGEQYF; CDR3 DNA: TGTGCCTGGAGAAACTACGGCGGCGAGCAGTACTTC
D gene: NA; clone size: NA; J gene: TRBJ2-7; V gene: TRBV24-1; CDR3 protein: CATSGRDTGAQYF; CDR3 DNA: TGTGCCACCTCGGGCCGGGATACAGGTGCGCAGTACTTC
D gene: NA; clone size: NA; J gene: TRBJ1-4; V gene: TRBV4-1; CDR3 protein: CASSLIRGEKLFF; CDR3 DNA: TGCGCCAGCAGTCTTATTAGGGGGGAAAAACTGTTTTTT
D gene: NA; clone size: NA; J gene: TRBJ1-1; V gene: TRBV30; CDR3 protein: CAWGQYGEAFF; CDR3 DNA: TGTGCCTGGGGACAGTACGGTGAAGCTTTCTTT
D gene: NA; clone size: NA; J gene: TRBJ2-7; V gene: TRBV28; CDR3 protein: CASSLDLGDGPYEQYF; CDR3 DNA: TGTGCCAGCAGTTTAGATTTGGGGGACGGGCCCTACGAGCAGTACTTC
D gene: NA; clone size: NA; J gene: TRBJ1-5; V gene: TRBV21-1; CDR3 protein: CASSKRSEFGGSRQPQHF; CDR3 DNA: TGTGCCAGCAGCAAAAGGTCCGAGTTCGGCGGGTCTAGACAGCCCCAGCATTTT
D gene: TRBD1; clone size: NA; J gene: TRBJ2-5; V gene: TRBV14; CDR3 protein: CASSQDHRGRSQYQETQYF; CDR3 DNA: TGTGCCAGCAGCCAAGATCATAGGGGGCGGAGCCAGTACCAAGAGACCCAGTACTTC
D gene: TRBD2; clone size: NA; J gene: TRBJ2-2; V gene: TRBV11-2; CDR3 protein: CASSPGGGTGELFF; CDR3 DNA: TGTGCCAGCAGCCCCGGGGGGGGCACCGGGGAGCTGTTTTTT
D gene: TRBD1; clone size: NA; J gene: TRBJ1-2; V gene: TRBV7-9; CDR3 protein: CASSQPTGTEGDGYTF; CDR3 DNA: TGTGCCAGCAGCCAACCAACCGGGACAGAAGGAGATGGCTACACCTTC
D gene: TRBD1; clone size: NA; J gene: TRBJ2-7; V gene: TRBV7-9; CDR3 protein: CASSLGDSLEEYF; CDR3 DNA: TGTGCCAGCAGCTTAGGGGACAGCTTGGAGGAGTACTTC
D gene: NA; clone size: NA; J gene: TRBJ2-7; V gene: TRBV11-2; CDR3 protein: CASSLEPGGRVGEQYF; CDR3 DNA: TGTGCCAGCAGCTTAGAACCCGGCGGGCGGGTGGGGGAGCAGTACTTC
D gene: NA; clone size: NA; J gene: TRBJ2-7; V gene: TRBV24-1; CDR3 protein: CATSDLDGYEQYF; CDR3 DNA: TGTGCCACCAGTGACCTGGACGGCTACGAGCAGTACTTC
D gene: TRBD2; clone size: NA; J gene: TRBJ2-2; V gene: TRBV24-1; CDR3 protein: CATQRGGNTGELFF; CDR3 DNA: TGTGCCACCCAGCGGGGGGGGAACACCGGGGAGCTGTTTTTT
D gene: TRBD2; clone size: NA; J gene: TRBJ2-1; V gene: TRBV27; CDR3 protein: CASGRAGAYNEQFF; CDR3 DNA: TGTGCCAGCGGAAGAGCGGGAGCCTACAATGAGCAGTTCTTC
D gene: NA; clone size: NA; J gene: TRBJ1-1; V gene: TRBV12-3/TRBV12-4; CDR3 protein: CASSSGLLTEAFF; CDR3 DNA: TGTGCCAGCAGCTCGGGACTCCTCACTGAAGCTTTCTTT
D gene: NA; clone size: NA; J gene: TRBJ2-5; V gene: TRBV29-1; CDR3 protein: CSFTTFQETQYF; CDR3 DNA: TGCAGCTTTACTACCTTCCAAGAGACCCAGTACTTC
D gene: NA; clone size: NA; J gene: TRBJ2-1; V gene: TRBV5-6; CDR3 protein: CASSLGPSTNEQFF; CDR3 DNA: TGTGCCAGCAGCTTGGGGCCTAGCACTAATGAGCAGTTCTTC
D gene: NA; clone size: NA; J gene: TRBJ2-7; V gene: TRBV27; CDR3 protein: CASSPRVSYEQYF; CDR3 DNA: TGTGCCAGCAGCCCCAGGGTTTCCTACGAGCAGTACTTC
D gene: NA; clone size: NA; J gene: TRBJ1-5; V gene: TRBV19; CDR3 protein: CASSIPFGDNQPQHF; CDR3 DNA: TGTGCCAGTAGTATCCCCTTTGGGGACAATCAGCCCCAGCATTTT
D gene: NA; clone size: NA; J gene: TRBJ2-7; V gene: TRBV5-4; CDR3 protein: CASSLAGSYEQYF; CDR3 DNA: TGTGCCAGCAGCTTGGCCGGCTCCTACGAGCAGTACTTC
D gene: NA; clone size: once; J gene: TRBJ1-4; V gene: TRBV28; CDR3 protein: CASSREEKLFF; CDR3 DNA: TGTGCCAGCAGTAGGGAAGAAAAACTGTTTTTT
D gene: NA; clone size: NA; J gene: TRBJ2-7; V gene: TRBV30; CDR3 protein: CAWTGNGGYEQYF; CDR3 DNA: TGTGCCTGGACAGGAAACGGCGGCTACGAGCAGTACTTC
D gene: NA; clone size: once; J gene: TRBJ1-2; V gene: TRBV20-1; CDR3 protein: CIYSTSYGYTF; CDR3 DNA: TGCATTTACTCTACTAGCTATGGCTACACCTTC
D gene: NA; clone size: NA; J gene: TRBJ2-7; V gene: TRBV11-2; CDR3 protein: CASSLAQGTYEQYF; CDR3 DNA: TGTGCCAGCAGCTTAGCACAGGGTACCTACGAGCAGTACTTC
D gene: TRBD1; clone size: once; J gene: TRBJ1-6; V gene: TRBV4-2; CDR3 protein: CASSQDPPSTTGGNHSPLHF; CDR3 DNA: TGTGCCAGCAGCCAAGATCCCCCCTCCACGACAGGGGGAAACCATTCACCCCTCCACTTT